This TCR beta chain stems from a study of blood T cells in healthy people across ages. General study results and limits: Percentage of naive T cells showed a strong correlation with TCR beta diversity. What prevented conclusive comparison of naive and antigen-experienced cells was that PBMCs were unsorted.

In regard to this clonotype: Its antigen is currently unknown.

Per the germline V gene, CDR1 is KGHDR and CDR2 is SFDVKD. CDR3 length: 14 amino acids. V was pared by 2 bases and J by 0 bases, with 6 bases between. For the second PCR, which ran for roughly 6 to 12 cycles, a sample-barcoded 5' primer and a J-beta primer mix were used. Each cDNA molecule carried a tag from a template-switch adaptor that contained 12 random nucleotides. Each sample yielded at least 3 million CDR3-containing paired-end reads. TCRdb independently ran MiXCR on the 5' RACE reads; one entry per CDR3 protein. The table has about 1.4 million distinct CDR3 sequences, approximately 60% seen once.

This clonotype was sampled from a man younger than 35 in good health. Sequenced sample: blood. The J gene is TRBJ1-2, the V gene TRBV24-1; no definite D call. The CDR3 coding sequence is TGTGCCACCAGTGATTGTAAAACTAACTATGGCTACACCTTC. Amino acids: CATSDCKTNYGYTF.